Presented here are 14 T cell receptor beta chains from one specimen sequenced in a study of cytomegalovirus exposure and HLA in healthy donors. Amplification used 60 Vbeta primers and 13 Jbeta primers. Clones were sequenced by immunoSEQ multiplex PCR, and TCRdb holds only the in-frame ones, with some missing. The sample holds 100,000 or so clones, roughly 74% seen once. Material: PBMCs. These receptors all come from a woman aged 40 to 49 in good health and CMV-seronegative.

CDR3 coding DNA: TGTGCCAGCAGCTTGCGACTCGATTTCGCTTTCTTT. This codes for CASSLRLDFAFF. The genes are TRBV5-6 and TRBJ1-1; D is uncertain. Trimming pared 1 base from V and 11 bases from J, leaving 12 bases between. The CDR3 has 12 amino acids. In germline, CDR1 is SGHDT, CDR2 YYEEEE.

V is TRBV2 and J is TRBJ2-7; possible D gene TRBD2, 6 bases. There are 16 residues in the CDR3. Germline V gene data show CDR1 as SNHLY and CDR2 as FYNNEI. Deletions cut 8 bases from V and 2 bases from J, with 22 bases between. The CDR3 DNA is TGTGCCAGCCTAAGGGAGGCAGCCTCATCAGCCTACGAGCAGTACTTC. Its protein is CASLREAASSAYEQYF.

The CDR3 sequence is CASSTALQGSQETQYF. CDR3 DNA: TGTGCCAGTAGTACAGCATTACAGGGAAGCCAAGAGACCCAGTACTTC. The chain joins TRBV19 to TRBJ2-5; D may be TRBD1 (6 bases). V lost 4 bases to trimming and J lost 1 base, with 16 bases between them. CDR1 and CDR2 (germline): LNHDA, SQIVND (reference sequence). CDR3 size: 16 residues.

This clone turned up a few times. The gene calls are TRBV7-9 and TRBJ1-1; D gene unclear. Trimming removed 5 bases at V and 4 bases at J, with 8 bases between. The CDR3 consists of 12 residues. CDR1 and CDR2 from the germline V gene are SEHNR and FQNEAQ (reference sequence). DNA of the CDR3: TGTGCCAGCAGCGAGATATCCACTGAAGCTTTCTTT. Residues: CASSEISTEAFF.

The V call is TRBV7-2, the J call TRBJ2-7; 14 bases line up with TRBD2. The germline gives CDR1 SGHTA, CDR2 FQGNSA. Losses at the gene ends were 5 bases for V and 1 base for J; bases not matched to a gene: 7. The CDR3 length is 17 residues. The CDR3 loop is CASSDGTSGSTSYEQYF. The CDR3, as DNA: TGTGCCAGCAGCGACGGGACTAGCGGGAGTACTTCCTACGAGCAGTACTTC.

This clone was detected only once. The chain uses TRBV6-6 and TRBJ1-2, with a weak D call TRBD1 (6 bases). This CDR3 spans 14 amino acids. Germline V gene sequence: CDR1 MNHNY, CDR2 SVGAGI (reference sequence). V lost 5 bases and J lost 8, with 18 bases in between. For the CDR3, the DNA is TGTGCCAGCAGTCCACTTGGACAGTTTGGAGGCTACACCTTC. Its protein is CASSPLGQFGGYTF.

This chain links TRBV7-2 with TRBJ1-1, with D maybe TRBD1 (6 bases). Trimming removed 1 base from V and 7 bases from J, with 13 bases in between. The CDR3 is made up of 14 amino acids. The V gene's germline CDR1 is SGHTA and CDR2 FQGNSA. CDR3 DNA: TGTGCCAGCAGCTTAGAGGGGGGGAGAAATGAAGCTTTCTTT. It yields the protein CASSLEGGRNEAFF.

The chain has TRBV9 and TRBJ1-4; D unclear. CDR1 is SGDLS and CDR2 is YYNGEE in the germline V gene. The length of the CDR3 is 16 residues. With 0 bases removed from V and 4 bases from J, the gap between germline ends came to 13 bases. CDR3 amino acids: CASSVDMSGFNEKLFF. For the CDR3, the DNA is TGTGCCAGCAGCGTAGATATGTCAGGTTTTAATGAAAAACTGTTTTTT. The variable domain in full, with the rest retrieved from reference TRBV9 and TRBJ1-4, is DSGVTQTPKHLITATGQRVTLRCSPRSGDLSVYWYQQSLDQGLQFLIQYYNGEERAKGNILERFSAQQFPDLHSELNLSSLELGDSALYFCASSVDMSGFNEKLFFGSGTQLSVL.

This rearrangement joins TRBV10-1 to TRBJ2-3, with 14 bases fitting TRBD2. V dropped 6 bases and J dropped 2; count of bases not matched to a gene: 10. CDR3 size: 18 residues. Germline CDR1 and CDR2: WNHNN and SYGVQD (reference sequence). The CDR3 loop is CASRQTGLAGANTDTQYF. The CDR3 coding sequence is TGCGCCAGCAGACAGACGGGACTAGCGGGGGCGAACACAGATACGCAGTATTTT.

This chain uses TRBV27 with TRBJ2-6, with a possible D match to TRBD1 (6 bases). Trimming pared 5 bases from V and 0 bases from J, leaving 17 bases between. Germline CDR1 is MNHEY and CDR2 is SMNVEV (reference sequence). The CDR3 is 18 amino acids. CDR3 in DNA: TGTGCCAGCAGTCCTAGTCAGGGGCTGCCCTCTGGGGCCAACGTCCTGACTTTC. Protein: CASSPSQGLPSGANVLTF.

V is TRBV18 and J is TRBJ1-4; 8 bases agree with TRBD1. Germline CDR1 KGHSH, CDR2 LQKENI. This CDR3 is 14 amino acids long. V dropped 6 bases and J dropped 7; count of bases not matched to a gene: 7. The CDR3: CASSLDRAGEKLFF. The DNA for the CDR3 is TGTGCCAGCTCCTTGGACAGGGCTGGTGAAAAACTGTTTTTT.

This clone was observed a few times. V usage is TRBV4-1 and J usage is TRBJ2-3, with 7 nucleotides matching TRBD2. CDR3 length: 17 amino acids. CDR1 and CDR2 from the germline V gene are MGHRA and YSYEKL. After removal of 0 bases from V and 2 bases from J, the junction contained 8 bases not matched to a gene. This CDR3 is CASSQDFASGPTDTQYF. The CDR3 DNA reads TGCGCCAGCAGCCAAGATTTCGCTAGCGGCCCCACAGATACGCAGTATTTT.

V usage is TRBV13 and J usage is TRBJ2-3; 7 positions match TRBD2. Per germline, CDR1 PRHDT and CDR2 FYEKMQ (reference sequence). With V trimmed by 4 bases and J by 1 base, 5 bases remained unmatched. This CDR3 has 15 amino acids. Here the CDR3 reads CASSYLGGGTDTQYF. In DNA, the CDR3 is TGTGCCAGCAGCTACCTGGGGGGGGGCACAGATACGCAGTATTTT.

The genes are TRBV27 and TRBJ2-2; D might be TRBD1 (7 bases). CDR3 length equals 15 residues. Germline CDR1 MNHEY, CDR2 SMNVEV (reference sequence). Trimming pared 5 bases from V and 5 bases from J, leaving 15 bases between. The CDR3 DNA reads TGTGCCAGCAGTCCTAGGTCAGGGGGGACCGGGGAGCTGTTTTTT. Its protein product is CASSPRSGGTGELFF.